What follows is one TCR beta chain and its context. No antigen is known for it. The entry originates in a study of cytomegalovirus exposure and HLA in healthy donors. Study results and caveats: Analysis was performed later, and it showed HLA-associated TCR beta chains to be more clonally expanded than equally common others.

The trim removed 2 bases at V and 7 bases at J, leaving 4 bases unmatched. This CDR3 has 14 amino acids. Germline loops: CDR1 SGHDT, CDR2 YYEEEE. Regarding donors, all were healthy bone marrow donors. 13 Jbeta primers and 60 Vbeta primers were used for the PCR. Profiled with immunoSEQ multiplex PCR; TCRdb holds only in-frame clones, not every one. The sample shows 150,000 to 200,000 clones, over 60% of them seen only once. The clonotype was recovered from a girl aged 5 to 17 in good health and CMV-seronegative. This chain links TRBV5-6 with TRBJ1-5; TRBD1 matches 9 bases. Sequencing was performed on PBMCs. The CDR3 DNA reads as TGTGCCAGCAGCTTCAGACAGGGGGAGCAGCCCCAGCATTTT. Residues: CASSFRQGEQPQHF.